The rows below give T cell receptor beta chains drawn from one sample of a study of molecular identifiers for immune sequencing clone quantification. TCRdb passed the PCR reads through MiXCR, listing each CDR3 protein once. The sample holds under 600,000 distinct CDR3 sequences, 20% to 25% seen once. Sequencing was performed on naive CD8+ T cells from blood, with Jurkat cell RNA spiked in. The source of these receptors is a human donor in good health. Some libraries in this study had Jurkat cell RNA spiked in. The CDR3 runs from the conserved cysteine through the conserved F or W. The D gene is left open where the match is weak. Clone sizes are given selectively: once, few, many, or a class where the clone is expanded.

>.|TRBV28|.|TRBJ2-1
TGTGCCAGCAGTTTAGCCCCGAATAACAATGGGCAGTTCTTC
CASSLAPNNNGQFF
>.|TRBV13|many|TRBJ2-7
TGTGCCAGCAGCCAAGGCCCGCCAGGGTCAGAAGTCGAGCAGTACTTC
CASSQGPPGSEVEQYF
>TRBD2|TRBV12-3/TRBV12-4|many|TRBJ2-1
TGTGCCAGCAGTTTCCTAGCGGGAGGGCCCTACAATGAGCAGTTCTTC
CASSFLAGGPYNEQFF
>TRBD1|TRBV5-1|many|TRBJ1-1
TGCGCCACCTGGACAGGAGGGAACACTGAAGCTTTCTTT
CATWTGGNTEAFF
>.|TRBV29-1|.|TRBJ2-7
TGCAGCGTCGGGGCGGCGGCTTACGAGCAGTACTTC
CSVGAAAYEQYF
>.|TRBV30|few|TRBJ2-5
TGTGCCTGGAACTCCGGGACACCCTACAGTCGGCAAGAGACCCAGTACTTC
CAWNSGTPYSRQETQYF
>.|TRBV27|many|TRBJ1-1
TGTGCCAGCAGTCCCGACAGGAGCCGAAAAACTGAAGCTTTCTTT
CASSPDRSRKTEAFF
>TRBD2|TRBV28|many|TRBJ2-3
TGTGCCAGCAGATTTAACCCGCTAGCGGCCCTTGAAGAGTTAGATACGCAGTATTTT
CASRFNPLAALEELDTQYF
>.|TRBV24-1|.|TRBJ2-3
TGTGCCACCCGCGCACAGTTATATGGTACGCAGTATTTT
CATRAQLYGTQYF
>TRBD1|TRBV3-1|.|TRBJ1-6
TGTGCCAGCAGCCAAGACCCAGGGGGGAATTCACCCCTCCACTTT
CASSQDPGGNSPLHF
>.|TRBV6-5|many|TRBJ2-7
TGTGCCAGCAGTTACTTGGCGGGTACCCTCGAGCAGTACTTC
CASSYLAGTLEQYF
>.|TRBV28|few|TRBJ1-2
TGTGCCAGCAGTTTCGGTCAGGGGAGCTATGGCTACACCTTC
CASSFGQGSYGYTF
>.|TRBV9|few|TRBJ1-3
TGTGCCAGCAGCACCGGGACAAGCTCTGGAAACACCATATATTTT
CASSTGTSSGNTIYF
>TRBD2|TRBV20-1|many|TRBJ2-7
TGCAGTGCTCGACGACTAGCGGGGGCCTCCTACGAGCAGTACTTC
CSARRLAGASYEQYF
>.|TRBV7-9|few|TRBJ2-7
TGTGCCAGCAGATCCCAACCGTCCCAGGGGATAGAGGACGAGCAGTACTTC
CASRSQPSQGIEDEQYF
>.|TRBV20-1|many|TRBJ2-7
TGCAGTGCTAGAGTGGGATTCTCCTACGAGCAGTACTTC
CSARVGFSYEQYF
>.|TRBV7-9|few|TRBJ2-7
TGTGCCAGCACGGTCACCTCAGGGGTCGAGCAGTACTTC
CASTVTSGVEQYF
>.|TRBV6-2/TRBV6-3|.|TRBJ2-2
TGTGCCAGCAGTCGCTACGGGGGGCTCGGCACCGGGGAGCTGTTTTTT
CASSRYGGLGTGELFF
>.|TRBV7-8|many|TRBJ1-3
TGTGCCAGCAGCTTAGACTGGTTCAGGGGCTCTGGAAACACCATATATTTT
CASSLDWFRGSGNTIYF